Listed here are 31 T cell receptor beta chains from one sample, sequenced in a study of T cell responses to AZD1222 COVID-19 vaccine (dated by TCRdb to about 2021). The label giving this sample's time point can be read as: about 28 days (+/-7) after the second vaccine dose. The method behind the library was the immunoSEQ multiplex PCR assay. TCRdb provides this immuneACCESS table in a form limited to in-frame rearrangements. Some clones are lacking; in checked studies, under half of them reflect an unresolved V gene, and why the rest are absent is not known. Counted in this sample were 110,000 or so clones; about nine tenths of them appeared once. 6.5% of the sample rests with the top ten. The material was peripheral blood, obtained 28 days after the second AZD1222 dose. These receptor sequences come from an adult who received the AZD1222 COVID-19 vaccine.

The V gene is TRBV7-2, the J gene TRBJ2-6; D unclear. The CDR3 covers 14 residues. Germline V gene lookup returns CDR1 SGHTA and CDR2 FQGNSA. V was cut by 5 bases and J by 4 bases, with 9 bases left in between. Written as DNA, the CDR3 is TGTGCCAGCAGCCCCCTACCCGGGGCCAACGTCCTGACTTTC. Translating gives CASSPLPGANVLTF.

The CDR3, as DNA: TGTGCCAGCAGTGAACGCCAGGGGCGAGGCTATGGCTACACCTTC. Protein: CASSERQGRGYGYTF. The chain recombines TRBV2 with TRBJ1-2; tentatively, D is TRBD1 (6 bases). From germline, CDR1 is SNHLY and CDR2 FYNNEI. CDR3 size: 15 residues. Trimming took off 2 bases at V and 4 bases at J, with 14 bases between the two ends.

The chain joins TRBV14 to TRBJ1-6; no definite D call. CDR1 SGHDN and CDR2 FVKESK come from the germline V gene. V was trimmed by 1 base and J by 10 bases, leaving 8 bases between them. CDR3 length: 13 residues. CDR3 residues: CASSQASVSPLHF. The CDR3, as DNA: TGTGCCAGCAGCCAAGCCTCTGTATCACCCCTCCACTTT.

This chain links TRBV6-4 with TRBJ1-1; 9 bases map to TRBD1. The CDR3 runs to 13 residues. Germline V gives CDR1 MRHNA, CDR2 SNTAGT. The V and J ends lost 5 bases and 11 bases, in that order; junction bases with no gene match: 9. This CDR3 reads CASSPGTGPGAFF. The DNA for the CDR3 is TGTGCCAGCAGTCCCGGGACAGGGCCGGGGGCTTTCTTT.

The chain links TRBV13 to TRBJ2-5; weak D call: TRBD1 (6 bases). Trimming took off 5 bases at V and 0 bases at J, with 19 bases between the two ends. The CDR3 is 17 amino acids. The germline V gene encodes CDR1 PRHDT and CDR2 FYEKMQ (reference sequence). For the CDR3, the DNA is TGTGCCAGCAGCAAGGGGGTCGGGCGGGCCAACCAAGAGACCCAGTACTTC. It is translated as CASSKGVGRANQETQYF.

The chain carries TRBV9 and TRBJ2-3, with D hard to call. V lost 0 bases to trimming and J lost 4 bases, with 9 bases between them. This CDR3 comprises 14 residues. Germline V gene sequence: CDR1 SGDLS, CDR2 YYNGEE. This CDR3 reads CASSVEGFADTQYF. Written as DNA, the CDR3 is TGTGCCAGCAGCGTAGAAGGGTTCGCAGATACGCAGTATTTT.

The chain has TRBV10-1 and TRBJ2-1; 11 positions agree with TRBD2. From germline, CDR1 is WNHNN and CDR2 SYGVQD (reference sequence). The CDR3 is 15 amino acids. The trim removed 6 bases at V and 12 bases at J, leaving 13 bases unmatched. The CDR3 DNA reads as TGCGCCAGCAGCACTGGGACTAGCGGCGGCGTAGGGCAGTTCTTC. It encodes CASSTGTSGGVGQFF.

The chain is built from TRBV2 and TRBJ2-4, with 7 bases fitting TRBD1. Germline V gene data show CDR1 as SNHLY and CDR2 as FYNNEI. The CDR3 covers 13 residues. V lost 6 bases to trimming and J lost 5 bases; unmatched junction nucleotides: 4. The CDR3 loop reads CASRTGLQNIQYF. CDR3 bases: TGTGCCAGCAGGACAGGGTTGCAAAACATTCAGTACTTC. The whole variable domain, remainder taken from reference TRBV2 and TRBJ2-4, is EPEVTQTPSHQVTQMGQEVILRCVPISNHLYFYWYRQILGQKVEFLVSFYNNEISEKSEIFDDQFSVERPDGSNFTLKIRSTKLEDSAMYFCASRTGLQNIQYFGAGTRLSVL.

The rearrangement uses TRBV7-8 and TRBJ1-2; a weak D match, TRBD1 (5 bases). The CDR3 contains 16 residues. Germline CDR1 reads SGHVS; CDR2 reads FQNEAQ. The V end lost 3 bases, the J end lost 2 bases, and 16 bases lay between the germline ends. The CDR3 loop reads CASSFSSQGLNYGYTF. DNA for the CDR3: TGTGCCAGCAGCTTTTCTTCGCAGGGCCTAAACTATGGCTACACCTTC.

The DNA of the CDR3 is TGTGCCAGCAGTGAAGCCTTGGGCAGAAATTACGAGCAGTACTTC. This translates into CASSEALGRNYEQYF. The genes are TRBV6-1 and TRBJ2-7, with D hard to call. The germline V and J ends were trimmed by 0 bases and 4 bases, with 13 bases remaining between them. The CDR3 sequence is 15 residues long. CDR1 MNHNS and CDR2 SASEGT come from the germline V gene.

The rearrangement links TRBV6-6 to TRBJ2-7; a possible D gene is TRBD1 (7 bases). This CDR3 is 12 amino acids long. Trimming took off 8 bases at V and 5 bases at J, with 13 bases between the two ends. Looked up from germline, CDR1 is MNHNY and CDR2 is SVGAGI (reference sequence). CDR3: CASSGGGDEQYF. In DNA form, the CDR3 reads TGTGCCAGCTCAGGGGGAGGCGACGAGCAGTACTTC.

CDR3 coding DNA: TGTGCCATCGGGACAGGGGATGCCAATCAGCCCCAGCATTTT. Its protein is CAIGTGDANQPQHF. The chain links TRBV10-3 to TRBJ1-5; 10 nucleotides agree with TRBD1. Per germline, CDR1 ENHRY and CDR2 SYGVKD. Unmatched junction bases numbered 4, after V lost 8 bases and J lost 3 bases. There are 14 residues in the CDR3.

This chain links TRBV20-1 with TRBJ1-1; unclear D gene. This CDR3 has 13 amino acids. CDR1 and CDR2 (germline): DFQATT, SNEGSKA (reference sequence). Trimming took off 3 bases at V and 1 base at J, with 9 bases between the two ends. The CDR3 region is CSASNVRNTEAFF. CDR3 sequence (DNA): TGCAGTGCTAGTAATGTTCGGAACACTGAAGCTTTCTTT.

This rearrangement joins TRBV6-5 to TRBJ1-5; D possibly corresponds to TRBD1 (6 bases). V was shortened by 6 bases and J by 7 bases, with 13 bases between the two germline ends. CDR1 is MNHEY and CDR2 is SVGAGI in the germline V gene. CDR3 length equals 13 residues. CDR3 in DNA: TGTGCCAGCAGCAACAGGGATGGCCAGCCCCAGCATTTT. Amino acid sequence: CASSNRDGQPQHF.

The table lists this clone with a count of one. The chain couples TRBV9 to TRBJ2-4; 7 nucleotides align to TRBD1. Trimming removed 1 base from V and 4 bases from J; junction bases left unmatched: 8. CDR3 length equals 16 residues. Germline CDR1 SGDLS, CDR2 YYNGEE. CDR3 amino acids: CASSVFTGDKKNIQYF. In DNA form, the CDR3 reads TGTGCCAGCAGCGTATTTACAGGGGACAAAAAAAACATTCAGTACTTC.

This sequence joins TRBV7-9 and TRBJ2-5, with 11 positions matching TRBD2. The CDR3 length is 15 residues. Germline V CDR1 and CDR2: SEHNR, FQNEAQ (reference sequence). Trimming cost V 4 bases and J 5 bases; bases outside gene matches: 6. CDR3 protein: CASSSAASGGETQYF. In DNA form, the CDR3 reads TGTGCCAGCAGCTCCGCGGCTAGCGGGGGGGAGACCCAGTACTTC.

This clone has just one count. The chain has TRBV18 and TRBJ1-5; TRBD1 might be the D (6 bases). This CDR3 comprises 14 residues. The germline V gene has CDR1 KGHSH and CDR2 LQKENI. V lost 5 bases and J 7 bases, leaving 15 bases between the germline ends. The CDR3 is CASSKTGVGQPQHF. The CDR3 bases are TGTGCCAGCTCAAAGACAGGAGTTGGACAGCCCCAGCATTTT.

V and J are TRBV2 and TRBJ2-3, with D perhaps matching TRBD1 (6 bases). Germline V gives CDR1 SNHLY, CDR2 FYNNEI. Trimming left V 2 bases short and J 3 bases short, with 9 bases between. CDR3 length: 14 residues. As DNA, the CDR3 is TGTGCCAGCAGTGAACAGGGGCGTACAGATACGCAGTATTTT. Translating it yields CASSEQGRTDTQYF. Supplemented by reference TRBV2 and TRBJ2-3, the full variable domain reads EPEVTQTPSHQVTQMGQEVILRCVPISNHLYFYWYRQILGQKVEFLVSFYNNEISEKSEIFDDQFSVERPDGSNFTLKIRSTKLEDSAMYFCASSEQGRTDTQYFGPGTRLTVL.

CDR3 coding DNA: TGTGCCAGCAGCAGGAGCGGGGGGGGTAGCACAGATACGCAGTATTTT. Amino acids: CASSRSGGGSTDTQYF. This chain joins TRBV9 and TRBJ2-3; 10 bases fit TRBD2. Germline loops: CDR1 SGDLS, CDR2 YYNGEE. The CDR3 length is 16 residues. V was pared by 4 bases and J by 0 bases, with 5 bases of the junction left unmatched. Using reference TRBV9 and TRBJ2-3 for the parts outside the CDR3, the full variable domain is DSGVTQTPKHLITATGQRVTLRCSPRSGDLSVYWYQQSLDQGLQFLIQYYNGEERAKGNILERFSAQQFPDLHSELNLSSLELGDSALYFCASSRSGGGSTDTQYFGPGTRLTVL.

This chain joins TRBV7-3 and TRBJ2-3; D ambiguous. This CDR3 region has 15 residues. V was pared by 5 bases and J by 3 bases, with 15 bases between. Germline-derived CDR1 and CDR2 are SGHTA and FQGTGA. This CDR3 is CASSRKDGRTDTQYF. CDR3 nucleotides: TGTGCCAGCAGCAGGAAAGACGGCAGAACAGATACGCAGTATTTT.

The gene calls are TRBV3-1 (or the pseudogene TRBV3-2) and TRBJ1-4; D is uncertain. Germline V gene data show CDR1 as LGHDT and CDR2 as YNNKEL (reference sequence). The CDR3 contains 11 residues. Trimming took off 4 bases at V and 5 bases at J, with 2 bases between the two ends. CDR3 DNA sequence: TGTGCCAGCAGCCGGAATGAAAAACTGTTTTTT. Translation: CASSRNEKLFF.

The chain couples TRBV7-2 to TRBJ1-6; no reliable D call. Trimming removed 1 base from V and 10 bases from J, with 14 bases in between. The CDR3 spans 15 residues. Per germline, CDR1 SGHTA and CDR2 FQGNSA. Written as DNA, the CDR3 is TGTGCCAGCAGCTTAGGTCGGGAGTCGTACTCACCCCTCCACTTT. Protein sequence: CASSLGRESYSPLHF. The complete variable domain, with remaining parts taken from reference TRBV7-2 and TRBJ1-6, reads GAGVSQSPSNKVTEKGKDVELRCDPISGHTALYWYRQSLGQGLEFLIYFQGNSAPDKSGLPSDRFSAERTGGSVSTLTIQRTQQEDSAVYLCASSLGRESYSPLHFGNGTRLTVT.

This clone appeared once. The V call is TRBV2, the J call TRBJ1-1; D remains ambiguous. The CDR3 runs to 14 residues. Germline-derived CDR1 and CDR2 are SNHLY and FYNNEI. V lost 2 bases and J 0 bases, leaving 7 bases between the germline ends. The CDR3 sequence: CASSEIGVNTEAFF. CDR3 nucleotide sequence: TGTGCCAGCAGTGAAATCGGGGTGAACACTGAAGCTTTCTTT.

The chain carries TRBV4-1 and TRBJ2-5; D tentatively fits TRBD1 or TRBD2 (5 bases each). Trimming took 4 bases from V and 4 from J, leaving 19 bases between them. The CDR3 covers 16 residues. Germline assignment: CDR1 MGHRA and CDR2 YSYEKL. The CDR3 sequence is CASSPAARGAGETQYF. DNA for the CDR3: TGCGCCAGCAGCCCGGCCGCGCGAGGGGCCGGAGAGACCCAGTACTTC.

The J gene is TRBJ1-4, the V gene TRBV4-1; D is unresolved. Germline lookup yields CDR1 MGHRA and CDR2 YSYEKL. Trimming stripped 2 bases from V and 0 bases from J, with 7 bases between. The CDR3 is made up of 15 amino acids. The CDR3 sequence: CASSQWTSTNEKLFF. CDR3 DNA sequence: TGCGCCAGCAGCCAATGGACTTCAACTAATGAAAAACTGTTTTTT.

The gene calls are TRBV5-5 and TRBJ1-2; 10 bases are shared with TRBD1. CDR1 is SGHKS and CDR2 is YYEKEE in the germline V gene (reference sequence). V trimming: 7 bases; J trimming: 2 bases; junction bases outside the gene matches: 5. This CDR3 spans 14 amino acids. In DNA, the CDR3 is TGTGCCAGCGGGACAGGGGCTTCAAACTATGGCTACACCTTC. Translation: CASGTGASNYGYTF.

The J gene is TRBJ1-2, the V gene TRBV6-5; 9 bases fit TRBD1. The ends lost 4 bases at V and 2 bases at J; junction bases unmatched: 5. The CDR3 spans 15 residues. Germline assignment: CDR1 MNHEY and CDR2 SVGAGI. CDR3 sequence reads: CASSFTGTGNYGYTF. The CDR3 bases are TGTGCCAGCAGTTTTACCGGGACAGGGAACTATGGCTACACCTTC.

This clone was observed a handful of times. The chain is built from TRBV7-2 and TRBJ2-1; 7 bases match TRBD1. The CDR3 is made up of 16 amino acids. Germline V gives CDR1 SGHTA, CDR2 FQGNSA. Germline trimming cut 2 bases from V and 7 bases from J; bases unmatched to any gene: 11. The CDR3 loop is CASSLRSRGWGNEQFF. CDR3 DNA sequence: TGTGCCAGCAGCTTACGGAGCAGGGGGTGGGGGAATGAGCAGTTCTTC.

The chain combines TRBV2 with TRBJ1-6; 7 positions agree with TRBD1. The CDR3 has 13 amino acids. Per the germline V gene, CDR1 is SNHLY and CDR2 is FYNNEI. The V and J ends lost 10 bases and 3 bases, in that order; junction bases with no gene match: 3. The CDR3 DNA is TGTGCCAACAGGGACAGCTATAATTCACCCCTCCACTTT. Its translation is CANRDSYNSPLHF.

The genes are TRBV19 and TRBJ1-2; tentative D call: TRBD1 (5 bases). CDR1 LNHDA and CDR2 SQIVND come from the germline V gene (reference sequence). V dropped 3 bases and J dropped 3 bases, with 11 bases sitting between them. This CDR3 is 14 amino acids long. The CDR3 DNA reads TGTGCCAGTAGTATGGGGGATAGCGACTATGGCTACACCTTC. This encodes CASSMGDSDYGYTF.

This sequence joins TRBV19 and TRBJ2-1; 15 positions match TRBD2. The germline V gene has CDR1 LNHDA and CDR2 SQIVND (reference sequence). The CDR3 has 17 residues. Trimming took 5 bases from V and 7 from J; bases not matched to a gene: 9. The CDR3 sequence: CASSLTLGLAGGNEQFF. The CDR3 DNA is TGTGCCAGTAGTCTAACCCTAGGACTAGCGGGGGGGAATGAGCAGTTCTTC.